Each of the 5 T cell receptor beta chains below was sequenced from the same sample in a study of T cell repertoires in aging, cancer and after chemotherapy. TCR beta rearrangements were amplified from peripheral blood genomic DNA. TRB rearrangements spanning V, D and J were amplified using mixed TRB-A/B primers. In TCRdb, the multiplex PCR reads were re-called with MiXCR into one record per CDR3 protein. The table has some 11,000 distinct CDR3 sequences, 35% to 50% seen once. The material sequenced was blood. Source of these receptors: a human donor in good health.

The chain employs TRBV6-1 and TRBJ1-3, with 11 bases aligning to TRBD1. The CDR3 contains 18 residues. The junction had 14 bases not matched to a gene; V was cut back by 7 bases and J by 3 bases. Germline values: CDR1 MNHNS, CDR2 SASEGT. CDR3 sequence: CASNEGIGQGALGNTIYF. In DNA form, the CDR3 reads TGTGCCAGCAACGAAGGTATTGGACAGGGGGCCCTTGGAAACACCATATATTTT.

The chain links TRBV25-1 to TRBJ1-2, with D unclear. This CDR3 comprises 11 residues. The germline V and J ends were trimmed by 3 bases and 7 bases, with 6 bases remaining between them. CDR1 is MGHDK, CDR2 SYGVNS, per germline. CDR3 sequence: CASSDGVGYTF. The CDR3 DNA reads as TGTGCCAGCAGTGATGGGGTTGGCTACACCTTC.

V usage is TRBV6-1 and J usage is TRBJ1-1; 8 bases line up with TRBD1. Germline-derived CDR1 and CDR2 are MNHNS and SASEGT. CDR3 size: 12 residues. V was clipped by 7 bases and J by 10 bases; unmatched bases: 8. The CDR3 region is CASTTGGLGAFF. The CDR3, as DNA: TGTGCCAGCACCACAGGGGGTTTAGGAGCTTTCTTT.

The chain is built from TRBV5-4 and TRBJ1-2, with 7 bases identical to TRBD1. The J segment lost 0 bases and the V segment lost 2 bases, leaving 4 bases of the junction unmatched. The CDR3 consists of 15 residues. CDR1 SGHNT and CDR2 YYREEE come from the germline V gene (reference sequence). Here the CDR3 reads CASSLLQGTNYGYTF. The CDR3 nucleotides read TGTGCCAGCAGCTTACTACAGGGGACTAACTATGGCTACACCTTC. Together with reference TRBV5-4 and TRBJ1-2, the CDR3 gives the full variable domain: ETGVTQSPTHLIKTRGQQVTLRCSSQSGHNTVSWYQQALGQGPQFIFQYYREEENGRGNFPPRFSGLQFPNYSSELNVNALELDDSALYLCASSLLQGTNYGYTFGSGTRLTVV.

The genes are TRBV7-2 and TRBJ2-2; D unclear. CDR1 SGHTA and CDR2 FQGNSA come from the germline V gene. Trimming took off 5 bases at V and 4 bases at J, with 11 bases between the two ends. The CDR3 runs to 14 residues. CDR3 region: CASSPSWGTGELFF. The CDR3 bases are TGTGCCAGCAGCCCCTCGTGGGGCACCGGGGAGCTGTTTTTT.